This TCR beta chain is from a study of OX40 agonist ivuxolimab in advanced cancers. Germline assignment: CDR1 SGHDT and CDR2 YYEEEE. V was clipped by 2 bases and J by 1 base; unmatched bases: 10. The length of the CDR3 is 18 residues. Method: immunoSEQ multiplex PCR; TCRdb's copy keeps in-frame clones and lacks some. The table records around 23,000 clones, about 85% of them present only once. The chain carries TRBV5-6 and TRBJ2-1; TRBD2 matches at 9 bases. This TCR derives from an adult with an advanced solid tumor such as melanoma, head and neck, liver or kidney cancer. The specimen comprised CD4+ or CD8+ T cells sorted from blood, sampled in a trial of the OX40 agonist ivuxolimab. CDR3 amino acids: CASSFILAGKGSYNEQFF. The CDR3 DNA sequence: TGTGCCAGCAGCTTTATCCTAGCGGGAAAAGGTTCCTACAATGAGCAGTTCTTC.